This T cell receptor (beta chain) appears in the sequencing data of a study of T cells in Graves' hyperthyroidism and ophthalmopathy (dated by TCRdb to the late 2010s). At the level of the whole study: Peripheral blood was sampled at the time of initial diagnosis, prior to any treatment. To identify distinguishing TCR V-J signatures, a discovery cohort of about a hundred patients was used, comprising some 43 with Graves' ophthalmopathy and 55 to 65 with stable Graves' hyperthyroidism. Whether ophthalmopathy could be predicted prospectively was tested in an independent validation cohort made up of 18 hyperthyroidism patients plus 17 patients who later progressed to ophthalmopathy. For training and testing, the 100 or so patients in the discovery cohort were randomly divided in a 7:3 ratio. In addition, the study compared T-cell repertoires in thyroid tissue and in blood from six Graves' hyperthyroidism patients. After blood sampling, hyperthyroidism patients were treated with methimazole at a starting dose of 30 mg daily, and ophthalmopathy patients were treated with high-dose intravenous methylprednisolone. According to the paper, TCR Vbeta CDR3 sequencing was carried out on more than 120 peripheral blood samples, which came from fewer than 50 ophthalmopathy, around 75 hyperthyroidism and roughly 17 progressor patients. The paper's findings and limits, for the study overall: During validation, the model predicted progression to ophthalmopathy a median of roughly 7.1 months ahead of onset, with approximately 71% sensitivity and about 72% specificity. A model built on a 13 V-J signature distinguished ophthalmopathy from stable hyperthyroidism, reaching roughly 88% sensitivity and 81.08% specificity in cross-validation and 80%/75% in testing. No statistical method was used to set the sample size in advance, and investigators knew the group allocation. Most expanded thyroid clonotypes (frequency above 0.001) were also detected in blood, a finding suggesting that blood repertoires may reflect thyroid immune responses.

From V the trimming removes 6 bases and from J it removes 6 bases, while the gene matches leave 7 bases of the junction unaccounted for. Its CDR3 holds 14 amino acids, cysteine through phenylalanine. CDR3 DNA only is kept here, 42 bases in frame from base 1. The germline V gene provides CDR1 WSHSY and CDR2 SAAADI. Stable Graves' hyperthyroidism was defined as the absence of progression to ophthalmopathy over 18 months of follow-up. Hyperthyroidism patients were aged 18 to 65 years and newly diagnosed, with disease duration of less than 2 months. The study excluded patients with uncontrolled infections, other autoimmune diseases, pregnancy or lactation. Diagnoses relied on clinical symptoms, serum thyroxine and TRAb, thyroid ultrasound and orbital computed tomography. PBMCs were separated from around 9.1 ml of fresh peripheral blood using Ficoll-Paque density gradient centrifugation. Total RNA was extracted with Trizol reagent, and quality was checked on an Agilent 2100 Bioanalyzer.

This clonotype was counted ten times or more. The specificity of this receptor is unknown. No much larger clone exists at a distance of one base, and base qualities are not known. Amplification of TCR beta CDR3 regions was carried out from RNA transcripts. The first round of RT-PCR for the TCR CDR3 was performed with the HTBI primer set and the Qiagen OneStep RT-PCR kit. Libraries were constructed in a second round of multiplex PCR, after which size selection and purification were carried out. Paired-end sequencing of the libraries was performed with 100 bp reads on an Illumina HiSeq2000. The paper's data handling went like this. SOAPnuke was used to process the raw data, with reads discarded if the reads contained adapters or uncalled bases, had a mean Phred below 15, or lacked an exact constant-primer or identifier match. COPE v1.2.5 was used to merge high-quality paired reads, and clonotypes were defined as unique nucleotide sequences. Clonotypes were aligned to IMGT TRBV, TRBD and TRBJ reference segments using MiTCR v1.1. The analysis was restricted to V-J combinations with a frequency above 0.0001, which together covered 99.2% of the repertoires. The TCS score was defined as the ratio of F50 (clonal expansion) to E x V (chaos), calculated using BLOSUM62-based TCRdist between CDR3 peptides within each V-J. Welch's t-statistics and random forest reduced approximately 520 V-J features to around 14, which were used in a naive Bayes classifier (R e1071). Using fastp at Q25 and MiXCR, TCRdb reprocessed the public reads and kept productive beta chains. Each record represents a unique CDR3 protein, reported with the most common genes and DNA among its rows. The V and J calls come from TCRdb's annotation, not from the publication. The sample profile shows 250,000 to 350,000 distinct CDR3 sequences; approximately 15% of them were found once. In total, the top ten clones hold around a third of the sample.

The source material was blood. The V gene is TRBV10-2 and the J gene is TRBJ2-4; TRBD1 aligns with 8 central bases. This clonotype originated in a young man with Graves' hyperthyroidism. The base sequence is TGCGCCAGCAGGATTCCGGGACAGGCAAACATTCAGTACTTC. It translates to CASRIPGQANIQYF.